The rows below give T cell receptor beta chains drawn from one sample of a study of blood T cell repertoires in COVID-19. The data were produced by immunoSEQ multiplex PCR, yet TCRdb's version contains in-frame clones alone and is incomplete. Seen here are more than 250,000 clones, approximately 89% observed once, and the top ten hold approximately 2.6%. The sample taken for sequencing was PBMCs or T cells enriched from blood (not recorded which). These receptors were collected from a woman between 18 and 29 years old who had recovered from COVID-19. The CDR3 runs from the conserved cysteine through the conserved F or W. D genes are given only for firm matches. Where a row states a size, it is once, few, many or the class of an expanded clone; other rows omit it.

V gene	D gene	J gene	clone size	CDR3 protein	CDR3 DNA
TRBV18	NA	TRBJ1-1	few	CASSYGEPTEAFF	TGTGCCAGCTCATACGGAGAGCCCACTGAAGCTTTCTTT
TRBV11-1	TRBD2	TRBJ2-7	NA	CASSLGRTSSYEQYF	TGTGCCAGCAGCTTAGGTCGGACTAGCTCCTACGAGCAGTACTTC
TRBV6-5	TRBD2	TRBJ2-2	NA	CASRKAGGNRELFF	TGTGCCAGCAGAAAAGCGGGGGGCAATCGGGAGCTGTTTTTT
TRBV7-2	NA	TRBJ1-3	NA	CASSPLRGGNTIYF	TGTGCCAGCAGCCCCCTCAGAGGTGGAAACACCATATATTTT
TRBV30	NA	TRBJ1-4	NA	CAWRPGHTEKLFF	TGTGCCTGGAGACCGGGACACACAGAAAAACTGTTTTTT
TRBV2	NA	TRBJ2-7	NA	CASSEAGRTYEQYF	TGTGCCAGCAGTGAAGCCGGGAGAACCTACGAGCAGTACTTC
TRBV7-2	NA	TRBJ1-1	once	CASSRLGGGNTEAFF	TGTGCCAGCAGCCGTCTAGGGGGTGGGAACACTGAAGCTTTCTTT
TRBV7-9	NA	TRBJ1-2	few	CASSLAPVGGPGYGYTF	TGTGCCAGCAGCTTAGCCCCAGTCGGGGGGCCGGGCTATGGCTACACCTTC
TRBV6-1	NA	TRBJ2-5	NA	CASSEGLDWGTQYF	TGTGCCAGCAGTGAAGGACTAGACTGGGGGACCCAGTACTTC
TRBV29-1	TRBD1	TRBJ1-2	NA	CSASDRVNYGYTF	TGCAGCGCCAGTGACAGGGTAAACTATGGCTACACCTTC
TRBV2	TRBD2	TRBJ2-4	NA	CASRLSGLAGKQYF	TGTGCCAGCAGACTATCGGGACTAGCGGGGAAGCAGTACTTC
TRBV7-9	NA	TRBJ2-5	NA	CASSLAGSPQETQYF	TGTGCCAGCAGCTTAGCGGGCAGTCCGCAAGAGACCCAGTACTTC
TRBV7-9	TRBD2	TRBJ2-5	once	CASSFRTGGQFQETQYF	TGTGCCAGCAGCTTTCGGACGGGAGGACAATTCCAAGAGACCCAGTACTTC
TRBV14	NA	TRBJ1-4	NA	CASSPRGEKLFF	TGTGCCAGCAGCCCCCGAGGAGAAAAACTGTTTTTT
TRBV5-4	NA	TRBJ2-7	few	CASSLGSFGGLIYEQYF	TGTGCCAGCAGCTTGGGGTCTTTCGGCGGCCTAATCTACGAGCAGTACTTC
TRBV6-1	TRBD2	TRBJ2-7	NA	CASSNRLAGSYEQYF	TGTGCCAGCAGTAACAGACTAGCGGGGTCCTACGAGCAGTACTTC
TRBV4-1	NA	TRBJ1-6	once	CASSQPAGTDSPLHF	TGCGCCAGCAGCCAACCGGCGGGGACGGATTCACCCCTCCACTTT
TRBV20-1	NA	TRBJ1-1	NA	CSAMGRAEAFF	TGCAGTGCTATGGGCAGGGCTGAAGCTTTCTTT
TRBV18	TRBD1	TRBJ1-3	NA	CASSPRTGLSGNTIYF	TGTGCCAGCTCTCCGAGGACAGGCCTCTCTGGAAACACCATATATTTT
TRBV20-1	NA	TRBJ1-6	NA	CSASVQGLVNSPLHF	TGCAGTGCTAGTGTCCAGGGATTGGTGAATTCACCCCTCCACTTT
TRBV27	TRBD2	TRBJ2-1	NA	CASSLQPSGGRNNEQFF	TGTGCCAGCAGTTTACAGCCTAGCGGGGGGCGAAACAATGAGCAGTTCTTC
TRBV7-6	TRBD1	TRBJ1-6	once	CASSPEGAIRNSPLHF	TGTGCCAGCAGCCCAGAGGGGGCTATCCGGAATTCACCCCTCCACTTT
TRBV6-2/TRBV6-3	NA	TRBJ2-7	NA	CASSYTDKTYEQYF	TGTGCCAGCAGTTACACGGACAAGACCTACGAGCAGTACTTC
TRBV7-2	NA	TRBJ1-2	NA	CASSGVLAGDGYTF	TGTGCCAGCAGTGGGGTATTGGCAGGGGATGGCTACACCTTC
TRBV30	TRBD2	TRBJ2-1	once	CAWRNREGNEQFF	TGTGCCTGGAGGAACCGGGAGGGGAATGAGCAGTTCTTC
TRBV5-1	TRBD1	TRBJ2-7	NA	CASSSGDRGYEQYF	TGCGCCAGCAGCTCGGGGGACAGGGGCTACGAGCAGTACTTC
TRBV7-9	NA	TRBJ2-7	NA	CASTLGNTYYEQYF	TGTGCCAGCACCCTCGGGAACACATACTACGAGCAGTACTTC
TRBV18	TRBD1	TRBJ1-4	NA	CASSPTRTGGHEKLFF	TGTGCCAGCTCACCGACACGGACAGGGGGTCATGAAAAACTGTTTTTT
TRBV20-1	NA	TRBJ2-3	once	CSAGAADTQYF	TGCAGTGCGGGGGCGGCAGATACGCAGTATTTT
TRBV12-5	NA	TRBJ2-3	NA	CASGLVSLGRETSTDTQYF	TGTGCTAGTGGTTTGGTAAGTTTGGGTCGAGAGACTAGCACAGATACGCAGTATTTT
TRBV4-2	NA	TRBJ2-3	NA	CASSPRRSARTDTQYF	TGTGCCAGCAGCCCTCGGCGAAGCGCCCGCACAGATACGCAGTATTTT
TRBV6-5	NA	TRBJ2-7	NA	CASSFYRDNSYEQYF	TGTGCCAGCAGTTTTTACCGGGACAACTCCTACGAGCAGTACTTC
TRBV3-1/TRBV3-2	TRBD2	TRBJ2-3	NA	CASSQGGAATDTQYF	TGTGCCAGCAGCCAGGGAGGGGCGGCCACAGATACGCAGTATTTT
TRBV27	TRBD1	TRBJ1-6	NA	CASSLRSSGTGGSPLHF	TGTGCCAGCAGTTTAAGGTCGTCCGGGACAGGGGGCTCACCCCTCCACTTT
TRBV15	NA	TRBJ2-3	NA	CATSRAQVSTDTQYF	TGTGCCACCAGCAGAGCACAGGTTAGCACAGATACGCAGTATTTT
TRBV29-1	NA	TRBJ2-2	NA	CSVDGGGPIPGELFF	TGCAGCGTTGACGGTGGGGGCCCTATCCCCGGGGAGCTGTTTTTT
TRBV7-9	NA	TRBJ1-2	NA	CASSPRLERGYTF	TGTGCCAGCAGCCCCCGACTGGAGCGTGGCTACACCTTC
TRBV9	NA	TRBJ1-3	NA	CASSVVGGLASGNTIYF	TGTGCCAGCAGCGTAGTGGGGGGGCTGGCCTCTGGAAACACCATATATTTT
TRBV28	TRBD1	TRBJ1-6	NA	CASSQTTGGEAPLHF	TGTGCCAGCAGTCAAACGACAGGGGGCGAGGCACCCCTCCACTTT
TRBV28	NA	TRBJ1-4	NA	CASSPGGATNEKLFF	TGTGCCAGCAGTCCGGGAGGTGCAACTAATGAAAAACTGTTTTTT
TRBV18	TRBD1	TRBJ2-2	NA	CASSPRGQLTGELFF	TGTGCCAGCTCACCAAGGGGACAGCTCACCGGGGAGCTGTTTTTT
TRBV6-5	NA	TRBJ1-1	NA	CASSYAETEKAFF	TGTGCCAGCAGTTACGCCGAGACAGAAAAAGCTTTCTTT